This T cell receptor (beta chain) derives from a study of yellow fever vaccine responses in identical twins. Per germline, CDR1 SGHNT and CDR2 YENEEA. J lost 4 bases, V lost 1 base, and 5 bases had no gene match. This CDR3 is 17 amino acids long. This clonotype was detected once. Antigen: not known. The study, taken as a whole, reports: Twins' vaccine T cell response reportedly seemed partly convergent, partly personalized.

TCRdb reprocessed the RT-PCR reads via MiXCR and lists one record per CDR3 protein. This table has about 6,000 distinct CDR3 sequences, just over 65% appearing once. The TCR was taken from a woman younger than 35 who received the yellow fever vaccine. The gene calls are TRBV11-3 and TRBJ2-7; 15 bases match TRBD2. The sample in question was T cells from blood (PBMCs), unsorted or a sorted subset (not recorded which), obtained before or after yellow fever vaccination (not recorded which). The DNA for the CDR3 is TGTGCCAGCAGCTTAGTCAGAGGGACTAGCGGGGGGTACGAGCAGTACTTC. Translated: CASSLVRGTSGGYEQYF.